Shown below are 18 T cell receptor beta chains from a single sample sequenced in a study of blood T cell repertoires in COVID-19. The data were produced by immunoSEQ multiplex PCR, yet TCRdb's version contains in-frame clones alone and is incomplete. The data show roughly 150,000 clones, with 85% seen just once and roughly 6.4% held by the top ten. The specimen sequenced was PBMCs or T cells enriched from blood (not recorded which). The origin of the receptors is a woman between 40 and 50 years old who had recovered from COVID-19.

This chain joins TRBV19 and TRBJ1-5; perhaps TRBD1 as D (6 bases). Germline CDR1 is LNHDA and CDR2 is SQIVND (reference sequence). The V gene lost 7 bases and the J gene lost 7 bases, with 23 bases spanning the gap. CDR3 length: 16 residues. CDR3 in amino acids: CASINREAGVRQPQHF. For the CDR3, the DNA is TGTGCCAGTATTAACCGAGAGGCAGGGGTCAGGCAGCCCCAGCATTTT.

The chain has TRBV5-1 and TRBJ1-2, with TRBD1 matching over 7 bases. The junction had 6 bases not matched to a gene; V was cut back by 0 bases and J by 4 bases. CDR1 is SGHRS and CDR2 is YFSETQ in the germline V gene. The CDR3 sequence is 15 residues long. CDR3 sequence reads: CASSLGMGQFYGYTF. CDR3 in DNA: TGCGCCAGCAGCTTGGGGATGGGACAGTTCTATGGCTACACCTTC.

The chain recombines TRBV5-6 with TRBJ1-1, with D perhaps TRBD1 (6 bases). Germline V gene sequence: CDR1 SGHDT, CDR2 YYEEEE. V dropped 5 bases and J dropped 6 bases, with 11 bases sitting between them. The CDR3 contains 12 residues. As DNA, the CDR3 is TGTGCCAGCAGATCACAGGGATCTGAAGCTTTCTTT. Amino acid sequence: CASRSQGSEAFF. Complete variable domain (other parts from reference TRBV5-6 and TRBJ1-1): DAGVTQSPTHLIKTRGQQVTLRCSPKSGHDTVSWYQQALGQGPQFIFQYYEEEERQRGNFPDRFSGHQFPNYSSELNVNALLLGDSALYLCASRSQGSEAFFGQGTRLTVV.

The V gene is TRBV29-1, the J gene TRBJ2-3, with D tentatively TRBD1 (5 bases). Germline CDR1 SQVTM, CDR2 ANQGSEA. The ends were cut back, 3 bases at V and 2 bases at J, with 15 bases in the middle. This CDR3 is built from 15 residues. CDR3 amino acids: CSVDYPGNFTDTQYF. The CDR3, as DNA: TGCAGCGTTGATTACCCAGGGAATTTCACAGATACGCAGTATTTT.

The J gene is TRBJ1-1, the V gene TRBV4-1; D remains unclear. Germline CDR1 reads MGHRA; CDR2 reads YSYEKL. V was cut by 1 base and J by 0 bases, with 3 bases left in between. This CDR3 spans 13 amino acids. CDR3 amino acids: CASSQAVNTEAFF. In DNA form, the CDR3 reads TGCGCCAGCAGCCAAGCGGTGAACACTGAAGCTTTCTTT.

The chain recombines TRBV9 with TRBJ2-7; D might be TRBD1 (5 bases). The V gene lost 0 bases and the J gene lost 0 bases, with 13 bases spanning the gap. The germline V gene has CDR1 SGDLS and CDR2 YYNGEE. The CDR3 length is 16 residues. The CDR3 DNA is TGTGCCAGCAGCGTAGGACAGACTGCAGGCTCCTACGAGCAGTACTTC. Its translation is CASSVGQTAGSYEQYF.

The chain recombines TRBV20-1 with TRBJ1-1; D is ambiguous. V lost 3 bases, J lost 11 bases, and 16 bases lay in between. This CDR3 contains 12 residues. CDR1 and CDR2 from the germline V gene are DFQATT and SNEGSKA (reference sequence). CDR3 bases: TGCAGTGCTAGTCAGCAGGCCCCGGCGGCTTTCTTT. Encoded protein: CSASQQAPAAFF.

The chain uses TRBV7-6 and TRBJ2-1; 10 positions match TRBD1. V shed 2 bases, J shed 3 bases, and the junction held 4 bases outside the gene matches. The CDR3 length is 16 residues. CDR1 and CDR2 from the germline V gene are SGHVS and FNYEAQ. Here the CDR3 DNA reads TGTGCCAGCAGCTTATCCGGGACAGGGGTCTACAATGAGCAGTTCTTC. Residues: CASSLSGTGVYNEQFF.

The chain joins TRBV7-6 to TRBJ2-3; 8 bases are shared with TRBD2. Germline CDR1 SGHVS, CDR2 FNYEAQ. The CDR3 totals 15 residues. The trim removed 1 base at V and 3 bases at J, leaving 3 bases unmatched. Here the CDR3 reads CASSLVAGRTDTQYF. CDR3 DNA sequence: TGTGCCAGCAGCTTAGTAGCGGGAAGAACAGATACGCAGTATTTT.

This chain connects TRBV7-9 to TRBJ2-1; 8 bases align to TRBD2. CDR1 is SEHNR, CDR2 FQNEAQ, per germline (reference sequence). V shed 5 bases, J shed 5 bases, and the junction held 2 bases outside the gene matches. CDR3 length equals 13 residues. In nucleotides, the CDR3 is TGTGCCAGCAGCCAGCGGGAGAACAATGAGCAGTTCTTC. Its translation: CASSQRENNEQFF.

The chain carries TRBV28 and TRBJ2-2, with TRBD2 identical over 8 bases. Per the germline V gene, CDR1 is MDHEN and CDR2 is SYDVKM. Trimming removed 8 bases from V and 0 bases from J; junction bases left unmatched: 5. The CDR3 length is 15 residues. CDR3 sequence reads: CASRSSGANTGELFF. The CDR3 DNA reads TGTGCCAGCCGCAGTAGCGGGGCGAACACCGGGGAGCTGTTTTTT. The whole variable domain, remainder taken from reference TRBV28 and TRBJ2-2, is DVKVTQSSRYLVKRTGEKVFLECVQDMDHENMFWYRQDPGLGLRLIYFSYDVKMKEKGDIPEGYSVSREKKERFSLILESASTNQTSMYLCASRSSGANTGELFFGEGSRLTVL.

This clone occurred once. The rearrangement joins TRBV7-9 to TRBJ2-2; 8 bases match TRBD1. The V gene end was trimmed by 5 bases and the J gene end by 6 bases; junction bases not matched to a gene: 8. This CDR3 has 15 residues. The germline gives CDR1 SEHNR, CDR2 FQNEAQ (reference sequence). For the CDR3, the DNA is TGTGCCAGCAGCCCCCGGGACAGGATCGCCGGGGAGCTGTTTTTT. Amino acids: CASSPRDRIAGELFF.

CDR3 in DNA: TGTGCCAGCAGCTTAGGACAGGGGAACACTGAAGCTTTCTTT. Amino acids: CASSLGQGNTEAFF. V is TRBV7-9 and J is TRBJ1-1; 7 bases line up with TRBD1. Germline V gene lookup returns CDR1 SEHNR and CDR2 FQNEAQ (reference sequence). This CDR3 contains 14 residues. V dropped 1 base and J dropped 1; count of bases not matched to a gene: 0.

The chain employs TRBV7-8 and TRBJ2-7, with 7 bases aligning to TRBD2. The germline V gene has CDR1 SGHVS and CDR2 FQNEAQ. Unmatched junction bases numbered 13, after V lost 2 bases and J lost 3 bases. The CDR3 is made up of 17 amino acids. The CDR3 DNA follows: TGTGCCAGCAGCTTAAAGGAGGATGGCGGGAGTAGCTACGAGCAGTACTTC. It yields the protein CASSLKEDGGSSYEQYF.

This clone was detected once. The rearrangement joins TRBV7-3 to TRBJ2-1, with 11 positions matching TRBD1. This CDR3 has 16 amino acids. V lost 5 bases and J lost 1; bases outside the gene matches: 4. Germline CDR1 is SGHTA and CDR2 is FQGTGA. CDR3 residues: CASSPGTGGSYNEQFF. CDR3 bases: TGTGCCAGCAGCCCCGGGACAGGGGGGTCCTACAATGAGCAGTTCTTC.

This chain joins TRBV11-3 and TRBJ2-1; TRBD2 aligns across 9 bases. CDR1 and CDR2 from the germline V gene are SGHNT and YENEEA. The V gene end was trimmed by 0 bases and the J gene end by 7 bases; junction bases not matched to a gene: 4. CDR3 length: 15 residues. The CDR3 DNA is TGTGCCAGCAGCTTAGAAGCGGGAGGATCTAATGAGCAGTTCTTC. This translates into CASSLEAGGSNEQFF.

V is TRBV7-8 and J is TRBJ1-6; D possibly corresponds to TRBD1 (5 bases). The germline CDR1 and CDR2 sequences are SGHVS and FQNEAQ. The V end was cut by 5 bases, the J end by 14 bases, with 16 bases between. CDR3 size: 13 residues. DNA for the CDR3: TGTGCCAGCAGCCCGCAGGGTATCGTAGCCCTCCACTTT. Its protein is CASSPQGIVALHF.

The chain is built from TRBV7-3 and TRBJ1-1; perhaps TRBD1 as D (5 bases). The CDR3 covers 13 residues. V gave up 5 bases and J gave up 2 bases, with 9 bases separating them. The germline V gene has CDR1 SGHTA and CDR2 FQGTGA. The CDR3 DNA follows: TGTGCCAGCAGCATCGACAGAAACACTGAAGCTTTCTTT. It yields the protein CASSIDRNTEAFF.